This T cell receptor beta chain was retrieved from a study of PD-L1 blockade in urothelial cancer. The overall study: Blood analysis took place 3 weeks (second dose) and 6 weeks after treatment start. Median blood clonality was around 0.086, with about 81,000 unique TCRs.

The protocol was immunoSEQ multiplex PCR, while the TCRdb copy is restricted to in-frame clones and leaves out a portion. The sample gives over 15,000 clones, approximately 91% of which show up once; 10% to 15% is in the top ten. Described time point: pretreatment peripheral blood. The study enrolled patients with locally advanced or metastatic urothelial carcinoma. Of note for this clone: Its antigen is unknown.

This CDR3 contains 15 residues. Study-wide points: Clonality of blood TCR below the median before treatment predicted better survival.

Sequences were derived from PBMCs, sampled around atezolizumab (anti-PD-L1) treatment. The genes are TRBV21-1 and TRBJ1-4; the table assigns TRBD1, which was not confirmed against the DNA. TRBV21-1 is shown as a pseudogene. The clonotype comes from a man in his 70s with urothelial cancer. The CDR3 protein is CASSKDSGPGEKLFF. Here the CDR3 DNA reads TGTGCCAGCAGCAAAGATTCTGGGCCTGGTGAAAAACTGTTTTTT.